This T cell receptor (beta chain) was sequenced for a study of T-cell reconstitution after alpha-beta-depleted transplantation in children. A TCRbeta library incorporating unique molecular identifiers was prepared. TCRdb reprocessed the PCR reads with MiXCR, giving one entry per CDR3 protein. This table has a few hundred thousand distinct CDR3 sequences, 20% to 30% appearing once. From germline, CDR1 is KGHSH and CDR2 LQKENI. V was clipped by 1 base and J by 2 bases, with 12 bases between them. The CDR3 spans 15 residues. With respect to this clonotype: Antigen: not known.

Study outcomes and limitations: The origin of alpha-beta T cells about two months after transplant was reportedly several hundred expanded graft clones. At one year after transplant, newly produced T cells mostly accounted for T-cell counts and diversity. Certain patients had high TCRbeta diversity at day 60, and it came from recipient T cells and thymic progenitors that survived.

The receptor was isolated from a boy under two years old with Wiskott-Aldrich syndrome, due to receive a stem cell transplant. The V call is TRBV18, the J call TRBJ2-7; D may be TRBD1 (6 bases). Sequencing used PBMCs, obtained before TCRalphabeta/CD19-depleted stem cell transplant. Here the CDR3 DNA reads TGTGCCAGCTCACCACTATCCAGGGGAACCTACGAGCAGTACTTC. Protein product: CASSPLSRGTYEQYF.